This TCR beta chain was observed in a study of shared clonotypes between healthy human individuals. About the research overall: Three plates were used per donor for CD4 naive, three for CD4 memory, two for CD8 naive and one for CD8 memory.

CDR3 length: 13 residues. Germline V gene sequence: CDR1 SEHNR, CDR2 FQNEAQ (reference sequence). Regarding this clone: The junction differs from germline at one of its ends, possibly a read error.

Libraries were prepared by immunoSEQ multiplex PCR; TCRdb keeps only in-frame clonotypes and omits some of them. The sample shows 1,500,000 or so clones, approximately 98.5% of them seen only once. The material sequenced was naive CD4+ T cells sorted from blood. Subset noted: CD45RA+ positively selected. The chain has TRBV7-9 and TRBJ2-7, with TRBD2 identical over 10 bases. This TCR was sampled from a man under 40 in good health. This chain's CDR3 is CASSLAGVHEQYF. In DNA, the CDR3 is TGTGCCAGCAGCCTAGCGGGAGTTCACGAGCAGTACTTC.